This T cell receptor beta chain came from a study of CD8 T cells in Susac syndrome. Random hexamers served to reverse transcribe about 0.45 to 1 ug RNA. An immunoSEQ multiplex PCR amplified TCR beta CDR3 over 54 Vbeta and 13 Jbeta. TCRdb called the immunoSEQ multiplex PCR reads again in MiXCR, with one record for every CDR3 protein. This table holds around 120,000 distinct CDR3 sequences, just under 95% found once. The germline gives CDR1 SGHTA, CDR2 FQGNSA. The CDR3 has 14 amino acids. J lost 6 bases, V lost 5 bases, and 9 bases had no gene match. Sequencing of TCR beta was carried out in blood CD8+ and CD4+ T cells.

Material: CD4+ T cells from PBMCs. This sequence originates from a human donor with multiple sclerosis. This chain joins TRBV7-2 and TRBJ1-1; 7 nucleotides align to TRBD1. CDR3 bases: TGTGCCAGCAGCCAGGACAGGTTGGACCCTGAAGCTTTCTTT. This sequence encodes CASSQDRLDPEAFF.